Below are 16 T cell receptor beta chains sequenced from a single sample in a study of cytomegalovirus exposure and HLA in healthy donors. Vbeta (60) and Jbeta (13) primers were used in the PCR. TCRdb keeps only in-frame clones here, not all; method: immunoSEQ multiplex PCR. The sample holds about 180,000 clones, roughly 87% seen once. Source material: PBMCs. These receptors were obtained from a woman aged 50 to 65 in good health and CMV-seronegative.

DNA of the CDR3: TGTGCCAGCAGCTGGACCGGGACAGGCGGCAACGAGCAGTACTTC. Protein sequence: CASSWTGTGGNEQYF. The genes are TRBV7-9 and TRBJ2-7, with 8 bases lining up with TRBD1. J was trimmed by 5 bases and V by 4 bases; bases with no gene match: 10. The CDR3 has 15 residues. Germline CDR1 is SEHNR and CDR2 is FQNEAQ (reference sequence).

Remarks on this clone: Within the sample, other DNA sequences also encode this same CDR3. The rearrangement uses TRBV5-1 and TRBJ1-4; 11 nucleotides match TRBD1. The V and J ends lost 4 bases and 8 bases, in that order; junction bases with no gene match: 13. CDR3 size: 17 residues. CDR1 and CDR2 from the germline V gene are SGHRS and YFSETQ. The CDR3 loop is CASSPGTGGRLREKLFF. CDR3 DNA sequence: TGCGCCAGCAGCCCCGGGACAGGGGGTCGTTTGAGGGAAAAACTGTTTTTT.

V usage is TRBV4-1 and J usage is TRBJ2-4, with 9 bases lining up with TRBD2. Trimming at V came to 1 base and at J to 4 bases, leaving 8 bases not matched to a gene. Germline CDR1 reads MGHRA; CDR2 reads YSYEKL. CDR3 length equals 17 residues. The CDR3 coding sequence is TGCGCCAGCAGCCAAGTAGGACTAGCGCTTAGGAAAAACATTCAGTACTTC. The encoded protein is CASSQVGLALRKNIQYF.

V usage is TRBV28 and J usage is TRBJ2-3; 7 nucleotides line up with TRBD2. CDR3 size: 17 residues. The V and J ends lost 3 bases and 2 bases, in that order; junction bases with no gene match: 11. Germline CDR1 reads MDHEN; CDR2 reads SYDVKM. Written as DNA, the CDR3 is TGTGCCAGCAGTTTGCGGCCGCGGGAGCTGGTCACAGATACGCAGTATTTT. It is translated as CASSLRPRELVTDTQYF.

The chain links TRBV5-1 to TRBJ2-5, with D possibly being TRBD2 (5 bases). The CDR3 runs 17 residues. Germline CDR1 is SGHRS and CDR2 is YFSETQ. Trimming left V 0 bases short and J 4 bases short, with 19 bases between. The CDR3 nucleotides are TGCGCCAGCAGCTTGGGAGCGATGTCCGGTAGCGCAGAGACCCAGTACTTC. It translates to CASSLGAMSGSAETQYF.

This sequence joins TRBV4-1 and TRBJ2-7; 9 bases fit TRBD2. This CDR3 contains 15 residues. With V trimmed by 4 bases and J by 0 bases, 4 bases remained unmatched. The germline V gene has CDR1 MGHRA and CDR2 YSYEKL. The CDR3 reads CASSLSGSGSYEQYF. The DNA for the CDR3 is TGCGCCAGCAGCCTTAGCGGGAGTGGCTCCTACGAGCAGTACTTC.

The rearrangement uses TRBV7-3 and TRBJ2-7, with 7 bases matching TRBD2. With V trimmed by 3 bases and J by 0 bases, 5 bases remained unmatched. The CDR3 runs 15 residues. The germline gives CDR1 SGHTA, CDR2 FQGTGA. The CDR3 nucleotides are TGTGCCAGCAGCTTTGCTAGCGGACCCTCCTACGAGCAGTACTTC. Encoded protein: CASSFASGPSYEQYF.

The chain employs TRBV29-1 and TRBJ2-1, with a tentative D call TRBD2 (7 bases). CDR1 SQVTM and CDR2 ANQGSEA come from the germline V gene. The V end lost 6 bases, the J end lost 10 bases, and 22 bases lay between the germline ends. This CDR3 spans 14 amino acids. The CDR3 nucleotides read TGCAGCGTCAGAGGTGCGGGGGCACGTGACGAGCAGTTCTTC. This codes for CSVRGAGARDEQFF.

This chain uses TRBV13 with TRBJ2-1; TRBD1 might be the D (6 bases). The germline V and J ends were trimmed by 5 bases and 7 bases, with 18 bases remaining between them. The CDR3 is 15 amino acids. CDR1 and CDR2 from the germline V gene are PRHDT and FYEKMQ (reference sequence). The CDR3 DNA sequence: TGTGCCAGCAGCCAGGCAGGGGCGTCAATAAATGAGCAGTTCTTC. Its translation is CASSQAGASINEQFF.

The J gene is TRBJ1-1, the V gene TRBV19, with D maybe TRBD1 (6 bases). V dropped 7 bases and J dropped 1 base, with 16 bases sitting between them. CDR3 size: 15 residues. Germline V gene sequence: CDR1 LNHDA, CDR2 SQIVND (reference sequence). The CDR3 here is CASTDRSLANTEAFF. The CDR3 DNA reads TGTGCCAGTACCGACAGGTCTTTGGCGAACACTGAAGCTTTCTTT.

There are a few counts of this clone. The V and J genes are TRBV28 and TRBJ2-6, with D unresolved. Germline V CDR1 and CDR2: MDHEN, SYDVKM. The germline V and J ends were trimmed by 6 bases and 1 base, with 4 bases remaining between them. CDR3 length: 13 residues. The CDR3 DNA reads as TGTGCCAGCAGCCGTTCTGGGGCCAACGTCCTGACTTTC. Protein product: CASSRSGANVLTF.

The rearrangement joins TRBV11-2 to TRBJ2-3, with 8 positions matching TRBD2. The V gene's germline CDR1 is SGHAT and CDR2 FQNNGV. The CDR3 has 16 amino acids. The ends lost 6 bases at V and 3 bases at J; junction bases unmatched: 11. The CDR3 DNA reads TGTGCCAGCAGTTCCGGGGGGGTATTCCGGACAGATACGCAGTATTTT. Its protein product is CASSSGGVFRTDTQYF.

V and J are TRBV28 and TRBJ2-1, with D maybe TRBD2 (7 bases). CDR3 size: 15 residues. V dropped 9 bases and J dropped 7 bases, with 22 bases sitting between them. Germline V gene sequence: CDR1 MDHEN, CDR2 SYDVKM. This CDR3 is CASLREGGAYNEQFF. CDR3 bases: TGTGCCAGTCTTAGGGAGGGGGGCGCTTATAATGAGCAGTTCTTC.

This rearrangement joins TRBV7-6 to TRBJ1-2, with a tentative D call TRBD1 (5 bases). This CDR3 region has 15 residues. The V end was cut by 1 base, the J end by 0 bases, with 9 bases between. Germline CDR1 and CDR2: SGHVS and FNYEAQ. The CDR3: CASSLGGRANYGYTF. In DNA form, the CDR3 reads TGTGCCAGCAGCTTAGGGGGCAGGGCTAACTATGGCTACACCTTC.

The rearrangement joins TRBV5-1 to TRBJ1-1; TRBD1 is a possible D gene (6 bases). From germline, CDR1 is SGHRS and CDR2 YFSETQ. The CDR3 runs to 15 residues. V was trimmed by 0 bases and J by 1 base, leaving 10 bases between them. Written as DNA, the CDR3 is TGCGCCAGCAGCTTGGATCCGGGACAGAACACTGAAGCTTTCTTT. Translated: CASSLDPGQNTEAFF.

This clone was seen once. The gene calls are TRBV6-6 and TRBJ2-1; D is unresolved. The CDR3 covers 11 residues. Trimming stripped 2 bases from V and 8 bases from J, with 4 bases between. Germline values: CDR1 MNHNY, CDR2 SVGAGI (reference sequence). The CDR3 DNA reads TGTGCCAGCAGTTACCAGGATGAGCAGTTCTTC. This sequence encodes CASSYQDEQFF.